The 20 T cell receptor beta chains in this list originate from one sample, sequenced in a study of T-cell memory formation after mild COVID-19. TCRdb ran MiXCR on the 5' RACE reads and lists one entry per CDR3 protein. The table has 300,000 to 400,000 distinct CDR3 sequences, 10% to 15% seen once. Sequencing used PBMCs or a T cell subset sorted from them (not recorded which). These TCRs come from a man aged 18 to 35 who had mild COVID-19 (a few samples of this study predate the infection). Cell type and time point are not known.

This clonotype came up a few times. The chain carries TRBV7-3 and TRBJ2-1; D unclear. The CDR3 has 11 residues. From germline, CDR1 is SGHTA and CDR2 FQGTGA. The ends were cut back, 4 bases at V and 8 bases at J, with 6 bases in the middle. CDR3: CASSSADEQFF. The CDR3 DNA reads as TGTGCCAGCAGCTCGGCGGATGAGCAGTTCTTC.

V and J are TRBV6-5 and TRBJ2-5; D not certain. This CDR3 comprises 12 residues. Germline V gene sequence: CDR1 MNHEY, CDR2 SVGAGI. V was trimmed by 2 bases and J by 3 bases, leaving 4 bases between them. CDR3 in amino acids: CASSYNEETQYF. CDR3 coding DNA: TGTGCCAGCAGTTACAACGAAGAGACCCAGTACTTC.

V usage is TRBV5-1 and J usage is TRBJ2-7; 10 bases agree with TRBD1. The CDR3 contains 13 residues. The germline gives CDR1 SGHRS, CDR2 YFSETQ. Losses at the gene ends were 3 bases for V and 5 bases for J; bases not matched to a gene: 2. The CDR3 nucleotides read TGCGCCAGCAGCTGGGGGACAGGGGACGAGCAGTACGTC. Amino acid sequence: CASSWGTGDEQYV.

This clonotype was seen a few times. For the CDR3, the DNA is TGTGCCAGCAGTTACTCGAACGCGGGGGGCCCCGAGCAGTACGTC. It is translated as CASSYSNAGGPEQYV. The chain combines TRBV6-6 with TRBJ2-7, with 8 positions matching TRBD2. CDR1 is MNHNY, CDR2 SVGAGI, per germline (reference sequence). There are 15 residues in the CDR3. V lost 0 bases, J lost 6 bases, and 7 bases stayed unmatched.

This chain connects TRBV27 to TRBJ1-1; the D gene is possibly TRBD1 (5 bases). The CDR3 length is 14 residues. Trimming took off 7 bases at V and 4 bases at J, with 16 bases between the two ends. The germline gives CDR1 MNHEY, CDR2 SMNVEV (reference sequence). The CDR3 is CASIKNPGGTEAFF. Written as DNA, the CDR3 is TGTGCCAGCATCAAAAACCCTGGGGGCACTGAAGCTTTCTTT.

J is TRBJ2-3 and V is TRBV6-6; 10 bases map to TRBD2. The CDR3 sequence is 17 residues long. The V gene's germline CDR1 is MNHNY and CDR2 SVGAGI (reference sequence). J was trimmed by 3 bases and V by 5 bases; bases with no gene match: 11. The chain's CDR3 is CASSPRGERGGTDTQYF. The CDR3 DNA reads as TGTGCCAGCAGTCCCCGGGGGGAGCGGGGGGGAACAGATACGCAGTATTTT.

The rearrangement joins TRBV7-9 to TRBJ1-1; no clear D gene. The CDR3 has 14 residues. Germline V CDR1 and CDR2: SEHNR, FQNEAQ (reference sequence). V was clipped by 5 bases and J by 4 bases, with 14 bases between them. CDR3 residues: CASSPDWGFTEAFF. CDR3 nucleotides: TGTGCCAGCAGCCCCGATTGGGGTTTCACTGAAGCTTTCTTT.

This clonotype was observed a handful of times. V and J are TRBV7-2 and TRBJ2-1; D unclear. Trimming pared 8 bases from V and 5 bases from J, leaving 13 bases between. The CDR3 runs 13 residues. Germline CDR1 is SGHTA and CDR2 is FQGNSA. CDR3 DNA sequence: TGTGCCAGCGCAGGCCGCGTTAACAATGAGCAGTTCTTC. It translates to CASAGRVNNEQFF.

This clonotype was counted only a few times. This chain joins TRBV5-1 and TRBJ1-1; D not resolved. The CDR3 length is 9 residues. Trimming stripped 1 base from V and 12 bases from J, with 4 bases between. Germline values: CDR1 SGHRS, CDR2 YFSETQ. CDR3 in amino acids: CASSLMTFF. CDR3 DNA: TGCGCCAGCAGCTTGATGACTTTCTTT.

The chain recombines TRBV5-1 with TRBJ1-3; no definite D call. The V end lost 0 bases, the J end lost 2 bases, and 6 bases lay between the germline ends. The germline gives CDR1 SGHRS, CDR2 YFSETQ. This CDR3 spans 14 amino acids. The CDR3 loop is CASSLEAAGNTIYF. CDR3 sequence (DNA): TGCGCCAGCAGCTTGGAGGCAGCTGGAAACACCATATATTTT.

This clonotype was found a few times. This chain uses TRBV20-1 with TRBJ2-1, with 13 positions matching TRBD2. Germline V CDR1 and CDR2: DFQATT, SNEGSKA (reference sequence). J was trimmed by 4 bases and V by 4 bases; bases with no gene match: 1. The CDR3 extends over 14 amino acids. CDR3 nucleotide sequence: TGCAGTGCTACGGGACTAGCGGGGTACAATGAGCAGTTCTTC. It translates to CSATGLAGYNEQFF.

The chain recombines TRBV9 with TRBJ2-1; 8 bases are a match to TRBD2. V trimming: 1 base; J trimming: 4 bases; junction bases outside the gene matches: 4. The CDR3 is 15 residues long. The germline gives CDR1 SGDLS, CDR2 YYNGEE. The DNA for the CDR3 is TGTGCCAGCAGCGTATTAACTAGCGGTTACAATGAGCAGTTCTTC. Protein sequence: CASSVLTSGYNEQFF.

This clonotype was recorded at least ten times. The CDR3 spells CASSYWALSYEQYF. For the CDR3, the DNA is TGTGCCAGCAGCTACTGGGCCTTATCCTACGAGCAGTACTTC. J is TRBJ2-7 and V is TRBV7-2; D is unresolved. The V and J ends lost 4 bases and 1 base respectively, with 11 bases between them. The CDR3 covers 14 residues. Looked up from germline, CDR1 is SGHTA and CDR2 is FQGNSA.

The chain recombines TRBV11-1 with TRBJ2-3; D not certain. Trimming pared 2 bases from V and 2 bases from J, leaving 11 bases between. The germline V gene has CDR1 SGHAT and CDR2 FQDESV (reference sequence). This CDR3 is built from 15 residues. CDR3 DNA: TGTGCCAGCAGCTTATGGGTAACAAACACAGATACGCAGTATTTT. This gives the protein CASSLWVTNTDTQYF.

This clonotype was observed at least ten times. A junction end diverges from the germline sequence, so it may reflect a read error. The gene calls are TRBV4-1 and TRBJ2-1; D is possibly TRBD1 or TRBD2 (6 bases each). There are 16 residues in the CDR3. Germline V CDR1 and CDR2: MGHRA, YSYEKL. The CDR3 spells CASTQGGTGRYNEQFF. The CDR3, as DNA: TGCGCCAGCACCCAAGGGGGGACGGGGCGGTACAATGAGCAGTTCTTC.

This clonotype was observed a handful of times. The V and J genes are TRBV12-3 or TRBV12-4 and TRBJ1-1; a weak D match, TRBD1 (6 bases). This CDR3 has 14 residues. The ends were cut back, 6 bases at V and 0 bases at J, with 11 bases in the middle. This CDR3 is CASRIRGLNTEAFF. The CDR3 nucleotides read TGTGCCAGCAGGATACGGGGGCTGAACACTGAAGCTTTCTTT.

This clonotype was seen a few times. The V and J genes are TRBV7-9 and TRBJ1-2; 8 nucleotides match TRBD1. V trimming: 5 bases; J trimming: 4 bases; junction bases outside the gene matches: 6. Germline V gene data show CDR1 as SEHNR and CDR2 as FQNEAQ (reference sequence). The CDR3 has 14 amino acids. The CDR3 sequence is CASSPDRELYGYTF. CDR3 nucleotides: TGTGCCAGCAGCCCGGACAGGGAGCTCTATGGCTACACCTTC. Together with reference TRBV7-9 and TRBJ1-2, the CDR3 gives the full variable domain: DTGVSQNPRHKITKRGQNVTFRCDPISEHNRLYWYRQTLGQGPEFLTYFQNEAQLEKSRLLSDRFSAERPKGSFSTLEIQRTEQGDSAMYLCASSPDRELYGYTFGSGTRLTVV.

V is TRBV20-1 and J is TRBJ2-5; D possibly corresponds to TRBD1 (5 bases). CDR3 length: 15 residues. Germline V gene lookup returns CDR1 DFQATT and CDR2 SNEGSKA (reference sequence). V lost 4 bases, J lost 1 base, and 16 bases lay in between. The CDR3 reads CSATKGALSQETQYF. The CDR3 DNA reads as TGCAGTGCTACCAAAGGGGCCCTGAGCCAAGAGACCCAGTACTTC.

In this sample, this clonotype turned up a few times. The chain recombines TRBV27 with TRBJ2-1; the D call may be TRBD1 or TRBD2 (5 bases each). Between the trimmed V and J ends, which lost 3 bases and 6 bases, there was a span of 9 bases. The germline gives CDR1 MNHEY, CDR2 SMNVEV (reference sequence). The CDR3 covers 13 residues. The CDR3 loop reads CASSLGRSNEQFF. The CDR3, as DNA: TGTGCCAGCAGTTTGGGACGGAGCAATGAGCAGTTCTTC.

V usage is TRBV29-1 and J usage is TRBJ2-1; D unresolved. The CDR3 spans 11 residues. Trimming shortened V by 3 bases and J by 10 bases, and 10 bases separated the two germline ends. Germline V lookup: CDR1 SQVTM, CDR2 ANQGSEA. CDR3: CSVELAGEQFF. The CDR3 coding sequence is TGCAGCGTTGAGCTGGCAGGCGAGCAGTTCTTC.